This T cell receptor (beta chain) was observed in a study of T cell clusters in autoimmune cytopenias. General study results and limits: Physiological T cell clusters of healthy donors were apparently absent in primary autoimmune cytopenia patients.

By frequency, this clonotype is medium-sized (0.01 to 0.1%). What it binds is not known. Each sample's input was 200 to 250 ng genomic DNA, 38,000 or so genome equivalents. TRB was amplified by touch-down multiplex PCR, primer pools A and B combined. Following a re-call of the multiplex PCR reads, TCRdb has one entry per CDR3 protein and lacks DNA. Seen in this sample are under 9,500 distinct CDR3 sequences; the ten most common clones hold about 4.7%. The source material was peripheral blood. This sequence was found in a human donor with an autoimmune cytopenia or autoimmune hepatitis (not recorded which).

The CDR3 here is CASGGSDNQPQHF. This chain connects TRBV10-3 to TRBJ1-5. The CDR3 contains 13 residues. Germline-derived CDR1 and CDR2 are ENHRY and SYGVKD.